These T cell receptor beta chains were read from a single sample in a study of T cell responses to AZD1222 COVID-19 vaccine. The data were produced by immunoSEQ multiplex PCR, yet TCRdb's version contains in-frame clones alone and is incomplete. The sample comprises 150,000 to 200,000 clones, 85% to 95% of which are singletons, and around 4% rests with the top ten. The input for sequencing was peripheral blood, taken on day 0 of AZD1222 vaccination. The receptors originated from an adult in good health. Each CDR3 is given with its conserved first and last residue. The order of the fields is V gene, J gene, CDR3 protein.

TRBV20-1,TRBJ1-1,CSALKLGAFF
TRBV21-1,TRBJ2-1,CASSKDKQASYNEQFF
TRBV19,TRBJ1-1,CASRPLDRENTEAFF
TRBV7-9,TRBJ2-1,CASRNGRLNEQFF
TRBV18,TRBJ2-1,CASSPPSGGTNEQFF
TRBV19,TRBJ1-5,CASSEDRRNQPQHF
TRBV19,TRBJ2-7,CASSMGTGPTYEQYF
TRBV19,TRBJ1-2,CASSSGTAYGYTF
TRBV4-2,TRBJ2-1,CASLRSTKGNNEQFF
TRBV27,TRBJ1-5,CASSLSQGLNPLTTHSNQPQHF
TRBV9,TRBJ1-1,CASQQHVNTEAFF
TRBV18,TRBJ1-6,CASSLQGGNSPLHF
TRBV2,TRBJ1-1,CASRGDRGETEAFF
TRBV5-5,TRBJ1-2,CASTHLGEGLRYTF
TRBV5-1,TRBJ1-1,CASSFQGLNTEAFF
TRBV18,TRBJ1-1,CASSPLAGEAFF
TRBV7-8,TRBJ1-1,CASRGKQGANRRDTEAFF
TRBV10-3,TRBJ2-1,CAISEGGYNEQFF
TRBV15,TRBJ1-1,CATSKELRGKAEAFF
TRBV6-5,TRBJ2-5,CASSPQETQYF
TRBV18,TRBJ2-7,CASSWGTEYEQYF
TRBV27,TRBJ2-5,CASSTGGLAGDETQYF
TRBV19,TRBJ1-1,CASARTVSNTEAFF
TRBV5-1,TRBJ2-2,CASSLKAGNTGELFF
TRBV7-9,TRBJ1-1,CASSLEGSRGSEAFF
TRBV11-3,TRBJ2-1,CASSTRLGEQFF
TRBV27,TRBJ1-2,CASSLLQGGGYTF
TRBV19,TRBJ1-1,CASSIGGGPNTEAFF
TRBV5-1,TRBJ1-5,CASRYNSNQPQHF
TRBV30,TRBJ2-1,CAWRRNEQFF
TRBV2,TRBJ1-2,CASAEWDGYTF
TRBV11-2,TRBJ1-1,CASSPPGKGSAFF
TRBV6-5,TRBJ1-2,CASSYSTRPHYGYTF
TRBV5-1,TRBJ1-6,CASSLDTPTYSPLHF
TRBV3-1/TRBV3-2,TRBJ2-7,CASSQDWRGMVYEQYF
TRBV9,TRBJ1-5,CASSVWAGFNQPQHF
TRBV10-3,TRBJ1-2,CATQETGGPNYGYTF
TRBV5-1,TRBJ1-3,CASSLGYSGNTIYF
TRBV6-6,TRBJ2-7,CASRLLDEQYF
TRBV7-2,TRBJ1-6,CASSPKSYNSPLHF
TRBV6-5,TRBJ1-2,CASSYSGQGGGYTF
TRBV5-6,TRBJ2-1,CASSDAGGNEQFF
TRBV6-5,TRBJ1-5,CASSPRADSNQPQHF
TRBV19,TRBJ1-5,CASSIAVLGGLGSQPQHF
TRBV5-4,TRBJ2-7,CASSLSSEQYF
TRBV19,TRBJ2-1,CASSPSVAVGDEQFF
TRBV25-1,TRBJ1-1,CASNGDQVHTEAFF
TRBV27,TRBJ1-2,CASSLGENYGYTF
TRBV2,TRBJ1-6,CASRLQDRGQSPLHF
TRBV5-1,TRBJ2-7,CASSLESLAGGSYEQYF
TRBV11-2,TRBJ2-1,CASSLGQGRNNEQFF
TRBV4-1,TRBJ1-3,CASSQDRADYSGNTIYF
TRBV9,TRBJ1-4,CASSDPLGAGGEKLFF